This T cell receptor beta chain was captured by sequencing in a study of blood T cell repertoires in COVID-19. Turning to the study itself: The United States, Italy and Spain supplied acute and convalescent COVID-19 samples.

Only in-frame clones appear in the TCRdb table, and some are missing; sequencing was by immunoSEQ multiplex PCR. The data show roughly 210,000 clones, about 87% seen once. The material sequenced was peripheral blood. The TCR originated in a man aged 70-80 years with acute or convalescent COVID-19.

The CDR3 sequence: CASSTGLAGETQYF. The CDR3 nucleotides are TGTGCCAGCAGCACAGGACTAGCGGGAGAGACCCAGTACTTC. The J gene is TRBJ2-5, the V gene TRBV2, with TRBD2 matching 11 bases. V lost 6 bases to trimming and J lost 4 bases; unmatched junction nucleotides: 4. The CDR3 length is 14 residues. Germline V gene lookup returns CDR1 SNHLY and CDR2 FYNNEI.